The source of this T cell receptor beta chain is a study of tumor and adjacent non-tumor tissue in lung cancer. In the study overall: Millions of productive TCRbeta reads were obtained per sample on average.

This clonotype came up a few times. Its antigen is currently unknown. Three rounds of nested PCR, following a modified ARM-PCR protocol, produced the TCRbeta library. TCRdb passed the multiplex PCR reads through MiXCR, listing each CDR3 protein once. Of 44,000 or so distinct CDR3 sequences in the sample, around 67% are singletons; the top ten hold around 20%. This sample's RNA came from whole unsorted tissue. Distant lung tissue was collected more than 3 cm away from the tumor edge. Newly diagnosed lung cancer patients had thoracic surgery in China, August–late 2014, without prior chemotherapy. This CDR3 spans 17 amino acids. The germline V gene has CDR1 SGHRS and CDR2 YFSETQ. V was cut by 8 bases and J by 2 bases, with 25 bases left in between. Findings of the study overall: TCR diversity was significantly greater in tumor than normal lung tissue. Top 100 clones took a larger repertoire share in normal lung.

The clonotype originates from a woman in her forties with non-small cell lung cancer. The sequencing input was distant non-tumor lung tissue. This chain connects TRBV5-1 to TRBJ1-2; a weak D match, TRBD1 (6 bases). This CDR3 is CASSPGTSQSLNYGYTF. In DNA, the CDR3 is TGCGCCAGTAGCCCCGGGACATCGCAGTCCCTCAACTATGGCTACACCTTC.